The present T cell receptor (beta chain) was sequenced within a study of blood T cell repertoires in COVID-19. TCRdb's copy holds only in-frame clones and misses some; the assay was immunoSEQ multiplex PCR. The data contain 300,000 to 450,000 clones, approximately 81% of them singletons. The germline gives CDR1 MDHEN, CDR2 SYDVKM. The V and J ends lost 1 base and 10 bases respectively, with 23 bases between them. This CDR3 contains 17 residues. The genes are TRBV28 and TRBJ2-1; weak D call: TRBD1 (6 bases). The origin of this receptor is a woman younger than 30 with acute or convalescent COVID-19. The sequenced sample was peripheral blood. The CDR3 coding sequence is TGTGCCAGCAGTTTATTCGGTCGACAGGTTTATTCGTCCGAGCAGTTCTTC. Amino acids: CASSLFGRQVYSSEQFF.